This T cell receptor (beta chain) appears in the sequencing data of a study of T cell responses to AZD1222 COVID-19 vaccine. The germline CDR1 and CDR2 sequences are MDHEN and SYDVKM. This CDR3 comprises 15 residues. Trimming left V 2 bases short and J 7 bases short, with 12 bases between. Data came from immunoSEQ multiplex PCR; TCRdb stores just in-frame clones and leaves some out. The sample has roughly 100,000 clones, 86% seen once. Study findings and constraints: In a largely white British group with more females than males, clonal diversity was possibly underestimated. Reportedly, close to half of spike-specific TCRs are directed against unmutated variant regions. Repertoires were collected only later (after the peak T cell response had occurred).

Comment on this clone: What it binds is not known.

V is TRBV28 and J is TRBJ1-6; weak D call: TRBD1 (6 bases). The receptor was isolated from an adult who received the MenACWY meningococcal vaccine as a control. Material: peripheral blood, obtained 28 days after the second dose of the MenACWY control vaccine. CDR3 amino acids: CASSLGFGGNSPLHF. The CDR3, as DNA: TGTGCCAGCAGTTTAGGGTTCGGGGGCAATTCACCCCTCCACTTT.